Below are 6 T cell receptor beta chains sequenced from a single sample in a study of T-cell reconstitution after alpha-beta-depleted transplantation in children. It was with unique molecular identifiers that the TCRbeta library was prepared. TCRdb passed the PCR reads through MiXCR, listing each CDR3 protein once. The sample shows some 140,000 distinct CDR3 sequences, approximately 8.7% of them seen only once. The material sequenced was PBMCs, mostly from graft donor cells, taken 180 days after TCRalphabeta/CD19-depleted stem cell transplant. These TCRs come from a girl less than two years old who had a stem cell transplant for combined immunodeficiency, so the T cells may come from the graft donor.

This chain connects TRBV20-1 to TRBJ2-3; 8 positions match TRBD2. In germline, CDR1 is DFQATT, CDR2 SNEGSKA (reference sequence). With V trimmed by 1 base and J by 1 base, 7 bases remained unmatched. CDR3 length: 16 residues. CDR3 nucleotides: TGCAGTGCTAGAGCCGCAACTAGCGGCGGCACAGATACGCAGTATTTT. Translation gives CSARAATSGGTDTQYF.

The rearrangement links TRBV7-2 to TRBJ1-2; D unresolved. Trimming cost V 6 bases and J 4 bases, with 24 bases left between them. Germline assignment: CDR1 SGHTA and CDR2 FQGNSA. The CDR3 is made up of 17 amino acids. The CDR3 here is CASRWLGTILFSYGYTF. The CDR3 bases are TGTGCCAGCAGATGGCTCGGCACCATCCTTTTCAGCTATGGCTACACCTTC.

The gene calls are TRBV5-1 and TRBJ1-6; 8 bases line up with TRBD1. The CDR3 runs to 15 residues. J lost 7 bases, V lost 3 bases, and 6 bases had no gene match. Germline CDR1 SGHRS, CDR2 YFSETQ. The CDR3 DNA reads as TGCGCCAGCAGCTCCCCGGGACAGGACAATTCACCCCTCCACTTT. Translating it yields CASSSPGQDNSPLHF.

This clonotype was counted a few times. CDR3 nucleotide sequence: TGTGCCATCAGTGGGGAACTAGCGGGGTCGGTCGAGCAGTACTTC. Its translation: CAISGELAGSVEQYF. This chain connects TRBV10-3 to TRBJ2-7; TRBD2 agrees at 10 bases. Germline trimming cut 4 bases from V and 6 bases from J; bases unmatched to any gene: 9. Germline lookup yields CDR1 ENHRY and CDR2 SYGVKD. The CDR3 extends over 15 amino acids.

This sequence joins TRBV5-1 and TRBJ2-5; D call uncertain. There are 11 residues in the CDR3. V shed 4 bases and J shed 6 bases, with 7 bases lying between them. The V gene's germline CDR1 is SGHRS and CDR2 YFSETQ. The CDR3 spells CASSNLQTQYF. The CDR3 DNA reads as TGCGCCAGCAGCAACTTACAGACCCAGTACTTC.

The sample holds many counts of this clonotype. The gene calls are TRBV7-2 and TRBJ2-5, with D possibly TRBD2 on 6 matching bases. V lost 1 base to trimming and J lost 4 bases, with 10 bases between them. Germline V lookup: CDR1 SGHTA, CDR2 FQGNSA. CDR3 length: 14 residues. This chain's CDR3 is CASSLDVGGETQYF. The CDR3 DNA reads TGTGCCAGCAGCTTAGATGTGGGGGGAGAGACCCAGTACTTC.